Following are 22 T cell receptor beta chains from one sample sequenced in a study of regulatory and conventional T cells in RAG deficiency. This table comes from immunoSEQ multiplex PCR, and its TCRdb copy is limited to in-frame clones, with some not included. The sample lists over 45,000 clones, around 89% seen once, with 0.4% to 0.55% in the top ten. Conventional CD4+ T cells were sorted from blood as CD25-low CD127-high cells. This same sample was also taken into another study, of regulatory T cells. That report adds: The PCR used 52 TRBV and 13 TRBJ primers.

The sequencing input was CD4+ effector T cells sorted from blood. Receptors originate from a human donor in good health.

This rearrangement joins TRBV29-1 to TRBJ2-7; D not resolved. The CDR3 contains 12 residues. Trimming took off 7 bases at V and 2 bases at J, with 12 bases between the two ends. CDR1 and CDR2 (germline): SQVTM, ANQGSEA. The CDR3 here is CSATGPPYEQYF. The DNA for the CDR3 is TGCAGCGCAACCGGGCCCCCCTACGAGCAGTACTTC.

The gene calls are TRBV6-1 and TRBJ1-5; 9 nucleotides agree with TRBD1. Germline V lookup: CDR1 MNHNS, CDR2 SASEGT. The trim removed 6 bases at V and 5 bases at J, leaving 2 bases unmatched. This CDR3 region has 13 residues. CDR3 nucleotide sequence: TGTGCCAGCAGAACAGGGGGCCATCAGCCCCAGCATTTT. Translated: CASRTGGHQPQHF.

The chain is built from TRBV18 and TRBJ2-7, with 7 bases identical to TRBD1. Germline loops: CDR1 KGHSH, CDR2 LQKENI. V gave up 3 bases and J gave up 5 bases; unmatched junction bases: 10. There are 15 residues in the CDR3. In DNA form, the CDR3 reads TGTGCCAGCTCACCGAGGACAGGCCCTTCCAACGAGCAGTACTTC. Translation gives CASSPRTGPSNEQYF. Complete variable domain (other parts from reference TRBV18 and TRBJ2-7): NAGVMQNPRHLVRRRGQEARLRCSPMKGHSHVYWYRQLPEEGLKFMVYLQKENIIDESGMPKERFSAEFPKEGPSILRIQQVVRGDSAAYFCASSPRTGPSNEQYFGPGTRLTVT.

The chain links TRBV19 to TRBJ2-5; TRBD1 matches 10 bases. This CDR3 contains 16 residues. The germline gives CDR1 LNHDA, CDR2 SQIVND (reference sequence). V shed 2 bases and J 6 bases; nucleotides not matched to a gene: 9. The CDR3 is CASSIWGTGDGKTQYF. The CDR3 DNA reads TGTGCCAGTAGTATATGGGGGACAGGGGACGGAAAGACCCAGTACTTC. Drawing the rest from reference TRBV19 and TRBJ2-5, the complete variable domain is DGGITQSPKYLFRKEGQNVTLSCEQNLNHDAMYWYRQDPGQGLRLIYYSQIVNDFQKGDIAEGYSVSREKKESFPLTVTSAQKNPTAFYLCASSIWGTGDGKTQYFGPGTRLLVL.

The chain links TRBV10-2 to TRBJ2-1, with 8 nucleotides matching TRBD2. Trimming cost V 4 bases and J 0 bases; bases outside gene matches: 2. Germline V CDR1 and CDR2: WSHSY, SAAADI. The CDR3 covers 15 residues. The CDR3 protein is CASSVTSASYNEQFF. The CDR3 DNA reads as TGCGCCAGCAGTGTGACTAGCGCCTCCTACAATGAGCAGTTCTTC.

The gene calls are TRBV9 and TRBJ1-2; D not certain. The CDR3 runs 14 residues. Trimming took 3 bases from V and 6 from J, leaving 15 bases between them. Germline V gene data show CDR1 as SGDLS and CDR2 as YYNGEE. The CDR3 sequence: CASSAPPEPDGYTF. The CDR3 region has the DNA TGTGCCAGCAGCGCCCCCCCGGAGCCCGATGGCTACACCTTC.

The V and J genes are TRBV6-5 and TRBJ1-1; a possible D gene is TRBD1 (6 bases). Trimming took 9 bases from V and 4 from J, leaving 9 bases between them. The CDR3 is made up of 11 amino acids. Per the germline V gene, CDR1 is MNHEY and CDR2 is SVGAGI. In DNA form, the CDR3 reads TGTGCCAGTACGGGGGCCACTGAAGCTTTCTTT. Translating it yields CASTGATEAFF.

This clone occurred once. The chain combines TRBV7-9 with TRBJ2-5; D ambiguous. Trimming stripped 5 bases from V and 5 bases from J, with 15 bases between. CDR3 size: 14 residues. The germline gives CDR1 SEHNR, CDR2 FQNEAQ (reference sequence). CDR3 in DNA: TGTGCCAGCAGCCCTCGGCGCTTTGGGGAGACCCAGTACTTC. Translation gives CASSPRRFGETQYF.

The V and J genes are TRBV5-1 and TRBJ2-1; D is possibly TRBD2 (6 bases). The V and J ends lost 4 bases and 1 base respectively, with 18 bases between them. Germline assignment: CDR1 SGHRS and CDR2 YFSETQ. The CDR3 spans 17 residues. The CDR3 DNA reads as TGCGCCAGCAGCGTGGACCGGCCTGGAGGGTCCTACAATGAGCAGTTCTTC. It encodes CASSVDRPGGSYNEQFF.

This chain joins TRBV6-1 and TRBJ2-7; perhaps TRBD1 as D (6 bases). Germline V lookup: CDR1 MNHNS, CDR2 SASEGT. The CDR3 is 13 amino acids. Trimming left V 4 bases short and J 7 bases short, with 14 bases between. This chain's CDR3 is CASSVQGLEEQYF. CDR3 DNA sequence: TGTGCCAGCAGTGTACAGGGCTTAGAAGAGCAGTACTTC.

Only a few counts were recorded for this clone. The chain carries TRBV5-6 and TRBJ1-1; a possible D gene is TRBD1 (5 bases). This CDR3 spans 13 amino acids. V was shortened by 4 bases and J by 5 bases, with 12 bases between the two germline ends. In germline, CDR1 is SGHDT, CDR2 YYEEEE. Written as DNA, the CDR3 is TGTGCCAGCAGCCGCCGGGGGGGAACTGAAGCTTTCTTT. This codes for CASSRRGGTEAFF.

The chain recombines TRBV28 with TRBJ2-4, with D perhaps TRBD2 (6 bases). V lost 6 bases and J lost 6, with 15 bases in between. The CDR3 loop spans 14 amino acids. The V gene's germline CDR1 is MDHEN and CDR2 SYDVKM. As DNA, the CDR3 is TGTGCCAGCAGCCCCCCTAGCGAGGGAAACATTCAGTACTTC. Protein sequence: CASSPPSEGNIQYF.

The chain recombines TRBV29-1 with TRBJ2-1; D unclear. Trimming took 0 bases from V and 10 from J, leaving 7 bases between them. Germline V gives CDR1 SQVTM, CDR2 ANQGSEA. The CDR3 has 11 residues. CDR3 DNA sequence: TGCAGCGTTGAAGATATCCGGGAGCAGTTCTTC. This codes for CSVEDIREQFF.

V and J are TRBV19 and TRBJ1-1; the D is unclear. The CDR3 is 15 amino acids. Germline V gives CDR1 LNHDA, CDR2 SQIVND (reference sequence). V lost 5 bases, J lost 1 base, and 14 bases lay in between. The CDR3: CASSPQWSRNTEAFF. For the CDR3, the DNA is TGTGCCAGTAGTCCGCAGTGGTCTCGGAACACTGAAGCTTTCTTT.

The chain employs TRBV6-1 and TRBJ2-7, with a possible D match to TRBD1 (5 bases). This CDR3 contains 13 residues. Germline V gene lookup returns CDR1 MNHNS and CDR2 SASEGT. Trimming shortened V by 6 bases and J by 2 bases, and 11 bases separated the two germline ends. CDR3 in amino acids: CASRIPTAYEQYF. For the CDR3, the DNA is TGTGCCAGCAGGATCCCGACAGCCTACGAGCAGTACTTC.

The chain carries TRBV5-1 and TRBJ2-5; 9 nucleotides align to TRBD2. Losses at the gene ends were 0 bases for V and 4 bases for J; bases not matched to a gene: 4. This CDR3 is 15 amino acids long. CDR1 SGHRS and CDR2 YFSETQ come from the germline V gene. The CDR3 DNA reads as TGCGCCAGCAGCTTGGTACCAGCGGGGGGAGAGACCCAGTACTTC. Translation: CASSLVPAGGETQYF.

The table lists this clone with a few counts. The rearrangement joins TRBV6-5 to TRBJ2-6; D might be TRBD1 (6 bases). The V end was cut by 3 bases, the J end by 9 bases, with 15 bases between. Germline CDR1 reads MNHEY; CDR2 reads SVGAGI. The CDR3 consists of 15 residues. The CDR3 DNA reads TGTGCCAGCAGTTATTATATCGGACAGATCAACGTCCTGACTTTC. It yields the protein CASSYYIGQINVLTF.

The chain has TRBV5-1 and TRBJ2-4; 8 bases line up with TRBD2. This CDR3 region has 20 residues. V gave up 4 bases and J gave up 0 bases; unmatched junction bases: 18. The germline CDR1 and CDR2 sequences are SGHRS and YFSETQ. CDR3 sequence reads: CASSPGTPSAGGLAKNIQYF. For the CDR3, the DNA is TGCGCCAGCAGCCCCGGGACTCCTTCGGCGGGAGGTCTAGCCAAAAACATTCAGTACTTC.

The V call is TRBV11-2, the J call TRBJ2-3, with TRBD2 matching over 12 bases. The CDR3 extends over 18 amino acids. Germline CDR1 reads SGHAT; CDR2 reads FQNNGV. J was trimmed by 0 bases and V by 4 bases; bases with no gene match: 8. CDR3 sequence: CASSSGLAGFSSTDTQYF. The CDR3 DNA reads TGTGCCAGCAGCTCCGGACTAGCGGGATTCTCTAGCACAGATACGCAGTATTTT.

V is TRBV7-9 and J is TRBJ1-2; 7 bases match TRBD1. Per germline, CDR1 SEHNR and CDR2 FQNEAQ (reference sequence). V lost 6 bases, J lost 6 bases, and 7 bases stayed unmatched. This CDR3 region has 13 residues. DNA of the CDR3: TGTGCCAGCAGTTCGGACAGGTCAGATGGCTACACCTTC. It yields the protein CASSSDRSDGYTF.

The J gene is TRBJ2-3, the V gene TRBV27; 10 bases match TRBD2. The CDR3 extends over 16 amino acids. The germline V gene encodes CDR1 MNHEY and CDR2 SMNVEV (reference sequence). V dropped 0 bases and J dropped 1; count of bases not matched to a gene: 1. The CDR3 DNA reads as TGTGCCAGCAGTTTATCGGGGACTAGCGGCACAGATACGCAGTATTTT. Amino acids: CASSLSGTSGTDTQYF.

This clone appeared once. Mismatch with germline at one junction end may stem from a read error. The chain uses TRBV7-6 and TRBJ2-3, with TRBD1 as a possible D gene (6 bases). Per germline, CDR1 SGHVS and CDR2 FNYEAQ. This CDR3 is 15 amino acids long. CDR3 sequence (DNA): TGTGCCAGCAGCCTTGGACTTGGCCCGACAGGTACGCAGTATTTT. Protein sequence: CASSLGLGPTGTQYF.